The TCR beta chain under discussion was sequenced for a study of T cell responses to AZD1222 COVID-19 vaccine. The assay was immunoSEQ multiplex PCR, and TCRdb's table has in-frame clones only and misses some. The table lists under 95,000 clones, under 90% of them singletons, with around 1.5% in the top ten. This CDR3 has 15 amino acids. Germline lookup yields CDR1 SEHNR and CDR2 FQNEAQ (reference sequence). Trimming removed 5 bases at V and 1 base at J, with 14 bases between. The sequence was collected from an adult who received the AZD1222 COVID-19 vaccine. Sequenced here: peripheral blood, sampled 28 days after the second AZD1222 dose. V and J are TRBV7-9 and TRBJ1-1; possibly TRBD1 for D (6 bases). The CDR3 spells CASSHRGTANTEAFF. The CDR3 DNA reads TGTGCCAGCAGCCATAGGGGGACGGCGAACACTGAAGCTTTCTTT.